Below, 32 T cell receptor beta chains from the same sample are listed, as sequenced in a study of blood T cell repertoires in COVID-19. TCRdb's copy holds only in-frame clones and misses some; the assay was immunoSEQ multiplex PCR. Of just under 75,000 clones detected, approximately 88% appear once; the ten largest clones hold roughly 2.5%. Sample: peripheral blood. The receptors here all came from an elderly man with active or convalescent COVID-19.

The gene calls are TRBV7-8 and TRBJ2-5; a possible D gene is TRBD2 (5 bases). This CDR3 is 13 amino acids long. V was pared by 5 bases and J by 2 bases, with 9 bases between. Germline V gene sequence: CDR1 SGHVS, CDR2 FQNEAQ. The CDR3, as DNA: TGTGCCAGCAGCCGGCAGCGGCAAGAGACCCAGTACTTC. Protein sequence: CASSRQRQETQYF.

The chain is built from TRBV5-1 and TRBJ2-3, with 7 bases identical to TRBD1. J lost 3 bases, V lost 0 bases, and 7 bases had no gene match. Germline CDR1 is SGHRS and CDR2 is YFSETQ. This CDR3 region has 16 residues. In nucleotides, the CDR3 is TGCGCCAGCAGCTTGGGACAGGGTGGGATTACAGATACGCAGTATTTT. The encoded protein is CASSLGQGGITDTQYF. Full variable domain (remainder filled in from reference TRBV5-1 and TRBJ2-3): KAGVTQTPRYLIKTRGQQVTLSCSPISGHRSVSWYQQTPGQGLQFLFEYFSETQRNKGNFPGRFSGRQFSNSRSEMNVSTLELGDSALYLCASSLGQGGITDTQYFGPGTRLTVL.

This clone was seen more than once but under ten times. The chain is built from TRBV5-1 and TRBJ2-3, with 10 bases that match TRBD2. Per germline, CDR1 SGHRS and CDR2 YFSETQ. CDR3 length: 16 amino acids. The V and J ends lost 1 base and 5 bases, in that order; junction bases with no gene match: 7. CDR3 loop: CASSLSLAGAGDTQYF. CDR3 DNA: TGCGCCAGCAGCTTGTCGCTAGCGGGGGCCGGAGATACGCAGTATTTT.

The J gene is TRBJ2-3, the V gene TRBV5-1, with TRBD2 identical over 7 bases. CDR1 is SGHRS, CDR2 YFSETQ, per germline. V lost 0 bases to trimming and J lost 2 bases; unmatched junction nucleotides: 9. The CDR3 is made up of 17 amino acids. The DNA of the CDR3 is TGCGCCAGCAGCTTGGCTACGGCTAGCGGATTCACAGATACGCAGTATTTT. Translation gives CASSLATASGFTDTQYF.

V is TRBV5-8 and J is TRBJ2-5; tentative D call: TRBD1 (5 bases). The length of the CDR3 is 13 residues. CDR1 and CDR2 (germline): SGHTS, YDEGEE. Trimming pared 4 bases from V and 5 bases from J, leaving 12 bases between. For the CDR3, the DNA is TGTGCCAGCAGCCTACATGGGGCGGAGACCCAGTACTTC. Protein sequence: CASSLHGAETQYF.

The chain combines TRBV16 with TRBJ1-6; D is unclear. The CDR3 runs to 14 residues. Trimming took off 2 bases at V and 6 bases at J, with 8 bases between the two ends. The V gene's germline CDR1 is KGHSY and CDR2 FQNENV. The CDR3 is CASSQLYTNSPLHF. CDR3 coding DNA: TGTGCCAGCAGCCAACTTTACACTAATTCACCCCTCCACTTT.

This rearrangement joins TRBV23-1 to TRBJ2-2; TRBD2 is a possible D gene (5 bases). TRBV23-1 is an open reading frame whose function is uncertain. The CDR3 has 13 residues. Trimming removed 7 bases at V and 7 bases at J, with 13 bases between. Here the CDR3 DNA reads TGCGCCAGCACCCAGGACTGCTTCGGGGAGCTGTTTTTT. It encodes CASTQDCFGELFF.

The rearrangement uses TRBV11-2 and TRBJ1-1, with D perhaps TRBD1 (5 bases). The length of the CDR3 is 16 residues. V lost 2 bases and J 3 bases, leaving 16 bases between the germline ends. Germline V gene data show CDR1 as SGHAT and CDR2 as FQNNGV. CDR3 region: CASSLRAPGGYTEAFF. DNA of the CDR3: TGTGCCAGCAGCTTAAGGGCGCCCGGGGGGTACACTGAAGCTTTCTTT.

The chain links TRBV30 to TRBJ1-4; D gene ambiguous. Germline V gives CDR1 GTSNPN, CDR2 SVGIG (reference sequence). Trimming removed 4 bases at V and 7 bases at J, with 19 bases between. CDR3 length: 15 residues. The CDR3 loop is CAWIPFGRAGEKLFF. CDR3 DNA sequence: TGTGCCTGGATTCCTTTCGGTCGTGCTGGTGAAAAACTGTTTTTT.

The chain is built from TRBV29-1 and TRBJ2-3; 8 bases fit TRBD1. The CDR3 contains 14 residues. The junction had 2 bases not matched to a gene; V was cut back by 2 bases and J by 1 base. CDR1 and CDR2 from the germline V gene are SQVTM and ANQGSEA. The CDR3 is CSVEPGQGTDTQYF. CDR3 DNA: TGCAGCGTTGAACCGGGACAGGGCACAGATACGCAGTATTTT.

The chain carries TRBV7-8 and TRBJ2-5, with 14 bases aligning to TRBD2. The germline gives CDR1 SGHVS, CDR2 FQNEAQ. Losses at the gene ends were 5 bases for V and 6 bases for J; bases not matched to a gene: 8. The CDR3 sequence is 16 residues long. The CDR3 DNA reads TGTGCCAGCAGCAGCACCGGGACTAGCGGGGGAAAGACCCAGTACTTC. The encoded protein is CASSSTGTSGGKTQYF.

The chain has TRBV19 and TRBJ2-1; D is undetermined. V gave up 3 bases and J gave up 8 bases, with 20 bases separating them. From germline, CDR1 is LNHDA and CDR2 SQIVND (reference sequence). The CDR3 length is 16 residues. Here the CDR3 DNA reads TGTGCCAGTAGTATTAAGGCCAGGCGAAACTGGGATGAGCAGTTCTTC. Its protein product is CASSIKARRNWDEQFF.

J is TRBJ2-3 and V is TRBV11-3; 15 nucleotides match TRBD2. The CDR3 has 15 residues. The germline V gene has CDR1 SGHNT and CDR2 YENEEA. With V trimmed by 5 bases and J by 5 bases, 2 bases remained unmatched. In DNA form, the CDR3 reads TGTGCCAGCAGCCCGGGACTAGCGGGGGGAGATACGCAGTATTTT. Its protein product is CASSPGLAGGDTQYF.

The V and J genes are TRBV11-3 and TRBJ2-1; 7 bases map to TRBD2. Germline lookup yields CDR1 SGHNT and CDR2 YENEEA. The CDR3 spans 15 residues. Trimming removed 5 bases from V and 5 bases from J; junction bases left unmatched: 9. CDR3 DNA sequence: TGTGCCAGCAGCCCTGGGGGGGAGAGAAACAATGAGCAGTTCTTC. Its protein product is CASSPGGERNNEQFF. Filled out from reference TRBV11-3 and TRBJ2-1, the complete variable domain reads EAGVVQSPRYKIIEKKQPVAFWCNPISGHNTLYWYLQNLGQGPELLIRYENEEAVDDSQLPKDRFSAERLKGVDSTLKIQPAELGDSAVYLCASSPGGERNNEQFFGPGTRLTVL.

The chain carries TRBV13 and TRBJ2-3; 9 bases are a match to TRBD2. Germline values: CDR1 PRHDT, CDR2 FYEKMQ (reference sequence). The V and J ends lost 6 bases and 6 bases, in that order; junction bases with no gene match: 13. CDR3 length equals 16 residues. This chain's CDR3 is CASSLRLAGSLDTQYF. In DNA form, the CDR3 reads TGTGCCAGCAGTCTACGGCTAGCGGGGTCCTTGGATACGCAGTATTTT.

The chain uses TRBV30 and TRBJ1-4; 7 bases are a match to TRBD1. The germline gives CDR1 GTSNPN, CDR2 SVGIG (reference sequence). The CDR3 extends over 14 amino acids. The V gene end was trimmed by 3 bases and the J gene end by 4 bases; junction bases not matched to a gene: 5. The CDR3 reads CAWRRQGGNEKLFF. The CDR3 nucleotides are TGTGCCTGGAGGCGGCAGGGGGGTAATGAAAAACTGTTTTTT.

The CDR3 bases are TGTGCCAGCAGTTACTCGCTAGGTGCAACTAATGAAAAACTGTTTTTT. Its translation is CASSYSLGATNEKLFF. The chain joins TRBV6-5 to TRBJ1-4; D remains unclear. The CDR3 runs 16 residues. CDR1 MNHEY and CDR2 SVGAGI come from the germline V gene. V was pared by 0 bases and J by 0 bases, with 8 bases between.

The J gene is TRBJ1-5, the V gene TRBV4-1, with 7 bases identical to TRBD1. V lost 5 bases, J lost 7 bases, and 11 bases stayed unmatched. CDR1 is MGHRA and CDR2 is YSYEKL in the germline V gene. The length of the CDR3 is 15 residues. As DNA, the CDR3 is TGCGCCAGCAGCGATAGACAGGGTTCAGGGCAGCCCCAGCATTTT. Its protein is CASSDRQGSGQPQHF.

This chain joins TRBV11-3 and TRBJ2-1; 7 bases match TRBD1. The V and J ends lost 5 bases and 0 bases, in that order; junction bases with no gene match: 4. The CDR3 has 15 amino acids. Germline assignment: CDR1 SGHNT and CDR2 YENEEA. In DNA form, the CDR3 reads TGTGCCAGCAGCCTAGGGGGCCTCTCCTACAATGAGCAGTTCTTC. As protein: CASSLGGLSYNEQFF.

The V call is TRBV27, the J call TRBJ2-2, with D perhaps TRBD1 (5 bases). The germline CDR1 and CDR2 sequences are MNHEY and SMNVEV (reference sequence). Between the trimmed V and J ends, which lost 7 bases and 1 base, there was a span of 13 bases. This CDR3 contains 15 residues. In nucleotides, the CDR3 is TGTGCCAGCACGAAATTGACAGAGAACACCGGGGAGCTGTTTTTT. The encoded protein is CASTKLTENTGELFF.

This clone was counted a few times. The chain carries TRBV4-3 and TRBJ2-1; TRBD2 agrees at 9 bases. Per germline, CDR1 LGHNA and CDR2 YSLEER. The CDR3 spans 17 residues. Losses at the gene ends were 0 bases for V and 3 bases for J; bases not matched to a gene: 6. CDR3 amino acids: CASSQDVETSGYNEQFF. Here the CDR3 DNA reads TGCGCCAGCAGCCAAGATGTAGAGACTAGCGGCTACAATGAGCAGTTCTTC.

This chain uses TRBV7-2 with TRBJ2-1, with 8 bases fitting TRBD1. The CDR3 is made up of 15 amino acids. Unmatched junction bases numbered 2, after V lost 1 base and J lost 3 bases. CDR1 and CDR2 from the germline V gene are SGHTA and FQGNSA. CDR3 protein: CASSLDRGNYNEQFF. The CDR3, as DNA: TGTGCCAGCAGCTTAGACAGGGGGAACTACAATGAGCAGTTCTTC.

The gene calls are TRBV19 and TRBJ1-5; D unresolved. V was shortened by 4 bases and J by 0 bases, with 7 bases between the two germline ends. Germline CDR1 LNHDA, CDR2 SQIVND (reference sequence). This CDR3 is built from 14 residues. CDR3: CASSTYSSNQPQHF. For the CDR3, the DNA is TGTGCCAGTAGTACCTATAGTAGCAATCAGCCCCAGCATTTT.

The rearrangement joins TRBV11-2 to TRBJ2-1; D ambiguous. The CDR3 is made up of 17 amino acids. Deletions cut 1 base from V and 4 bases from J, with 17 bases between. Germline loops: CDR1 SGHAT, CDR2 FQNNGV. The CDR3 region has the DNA TGTGCCAGCAGCTTAGGTCTGAGAAACTTGATTTACAATGAGCAGTTCTTC. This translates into CASSLGLRNLIYNEQFF.

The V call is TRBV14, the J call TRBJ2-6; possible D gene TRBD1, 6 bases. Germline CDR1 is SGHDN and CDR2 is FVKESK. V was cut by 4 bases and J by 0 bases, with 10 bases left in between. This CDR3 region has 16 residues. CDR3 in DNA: TGTGCCAGCAGCCGAAAGGGGGTCTCTGGGGCCAACGTCCTGACTTTC. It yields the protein CASSRKGVSGANVLTF.

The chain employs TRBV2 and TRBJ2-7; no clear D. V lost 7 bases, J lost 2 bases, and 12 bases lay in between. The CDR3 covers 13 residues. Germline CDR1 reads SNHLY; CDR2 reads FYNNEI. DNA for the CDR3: TGTGCCAGCATGATTGGCGGCGCCTACGAGCAGTACTTC. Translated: CASMIGGAYEQYF.

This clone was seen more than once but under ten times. This chain's CDR3 is CASSHLDSFQETQYF. Here the CDR3 DNA reads TGTGCCAGCAGCCACCTCGACAGCTTCCAAGAGACCCAGTACTTC. This chain connects TRBV3-1 (or the pseudogene TRBV3-2) to TRBJ2-5, with D possibly being TRBD1 (5 bases). The CDR3 covers 15 residues. CDR1 LGHDT and CDR2 YNNKEL come from the germline V gene (reference sequence). Trimming stripped 3 bases from V and 1 base from J, with 12 bases between.

CDR3: CASSSRQGTNSPLHF. The CDR3 DNA reads TGTGCCAGCAGCTCCAGACAGGGGACTAATTCACCCCTCCACTTT. V and J are TRBV9 and TRBJ1-6; 8 nucleotides align to TRBD1. The V and J ends lost 4 bases and 6 bases, in that order; junction bases with no gene match: 6. The germline CDR1 and CDR2 sequences are SGDLS and YYNGEE. The CDR3 has 15 amino acids. Supplemented by reference TRBV9 and TRBJ1-6, the full variable domain reads DSGVTQTPKHLITATGQRVTLRCSPRSGDLSVYWYQQSLDQGLQFLIQYYNGEERAKGNILERFSAQQFPDLHSELNLSSLELGDSALYFCASSSRQGTNSPLHFGNGTRLTVT.

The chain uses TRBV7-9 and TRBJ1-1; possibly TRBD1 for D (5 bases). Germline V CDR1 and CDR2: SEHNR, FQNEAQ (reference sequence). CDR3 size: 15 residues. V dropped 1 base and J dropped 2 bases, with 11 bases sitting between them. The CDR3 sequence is CASSLGSGPNTEAFF. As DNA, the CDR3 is TGTGCCAGCAGCTTAGGGTCAGGGCCCAACACTGAAGCTTTCTTT.

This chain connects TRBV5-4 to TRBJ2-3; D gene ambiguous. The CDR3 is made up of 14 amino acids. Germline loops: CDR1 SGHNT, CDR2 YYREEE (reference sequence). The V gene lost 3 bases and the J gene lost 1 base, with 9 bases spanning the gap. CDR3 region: CASSSGGRTDTQYF. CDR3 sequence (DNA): TGTGCCAGCAGCTCCGGTGGTCGCACAGATACGCAGTATTTT.

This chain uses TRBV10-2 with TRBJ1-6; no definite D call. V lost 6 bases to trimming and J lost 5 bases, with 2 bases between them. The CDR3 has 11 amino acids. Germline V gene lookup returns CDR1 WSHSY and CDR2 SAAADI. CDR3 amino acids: CASSDNSPLHF. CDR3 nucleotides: TGCGCCAGCAGCGATAATTCACCCCTCCACTTT.

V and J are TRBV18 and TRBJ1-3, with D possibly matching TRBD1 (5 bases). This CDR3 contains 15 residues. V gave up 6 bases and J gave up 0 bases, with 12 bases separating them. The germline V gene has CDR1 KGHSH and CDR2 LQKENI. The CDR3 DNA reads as TGTGCCAGCTCGTACGGGACTGACTCTGGAAACACCATATATTTT. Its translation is CASSYGTDSGNTIYF.